These T cell receptor beta chains were read from a single sample in a study of human T cells and chemical hapten exposure. Via MiXCR, TCRdb re-called the RACE reads, giving one row per CDR3 protein. The profile shows 85,000 to 100,000 distinct CDR3 sequences, about an eighth of them singletons. Sequenced material: whole blood, taken in connection with sensitization to the hapten diphenylcyclopropenone (DPC). The receptors come from a woman aged 35 to 49 with alopecia areata. Some clones in this sample may be carry-over from other donors' samples. The CDR3 runs from the conserved cysteine through the conserved F or W. The order of the fields is clone size, D gene, V gene, J gene, CDR3 DNA, CDR3 protein. A D gene is named only where the DNA matches it firmly. A row's size may be missing; if present it is once, few, many or a size class.

size: few; D: .; V: TRBV2; J: TRBJ2-7; DNA: TGTGCCAGCAGACAGTCGGTCGGCGAGCAGTACTTC; CDR3: CASRQSVGEQYF
size: .; D: .; V: TRBV7-6; J: TRBJ1-5; DNA: TGTGCCAGCAGCTTACGAGCTCAATGGCCCCAGCATTTT; CDR3: CASSLRAQWPQHF
size: .; D: .; V: TRBV29-1; J: TRBJ2-1; DNA: TGCAGCGTCGCCCTAGCGCCCTACAATGAGCAGTTCTTC; CDR3: CSVALAPYNEQFF
size: few; D: .; V: TRBV7-6; J: TRBJ2-5; DNA: TGTGCCAGCAGCCCCCTGCTAGGTGCCGGCGGGACCCAGTACTTC; CDR3: CASSPLLGAGGTQYF
size: many; D: TRBD2; V: TRBV5-1; J: TRBJ2-1; DNA: TGCGCCAGCACCATTAATAGCGGGAGCTCCTACAATGAGCAGTTCTTC; CDR3: CASTINSGSSYNEQFF
size: .; D: .; V: TRBV11-2; J: TRBJ2-3; DNA: TGTGCCAGCAGCCCCCATCTCACAGATACGCAGTATTTT; CDR3: CASSPHLTDTQYF
size: .; D: TRBD2; V: TRBV10-3; J: TRBJ2-1; DNA: TGTGCCATCAGTGAGTCGGGTAGCGGGAGGTCCAATGAGCAGTTCTTC; CDR3: CAISESGSGRSNEQFF
size: .; D: .; V: TRBV7-9; J: TRBJ1-1; DNA: TGTGCCAGCAGCATTTCACATGGGCAGACCCTGGGGGACACTGAAGCTTTCTTT; CDR3: CASSISHGQTLGDTEAFF
size: .; D: .; V: TRBV19; J: TRBJ1-2; DNA: TGTGCCAGTATTGGGAGGTTTGGCTACACCTTC; CDR3: CASIGRFGYTF
size: few; D: TRBD1; V: TRBV18; J: TRBJ1-5; DNA: TGTGCCAGCTCACTAGGACAGGCCTATAGCAATCAGCCCCAGCATTTT; CDR3: CASSLGQAYSNQPQHF
size: few; D: .; V: TRBV28; J: TRBJ1-2; DNA: TGTGCCAGCAGGGGGCTGGCCAGGGACTATGGCTACACCTTC; CDR3: CASRGLARDYGYTF
size: few; D: .; V: TRBV9; J: TRBJ1-1; DNA: TGTGCCAGCAGCGTAGCACACAGGAACACTGAAGCTTTCTTT; CDR3: CASSVAHRNTEAFF
size: .; D: TRBD2; V: TRBV20-1; J: TRBJ2-1; DNA: TGCAGTGCTAGAGATAACGCGCGCAGCGGGAGCGTCAATGTCTTC; CDR3: CSARDNARSGSVNVF
size: few; D: .; V: TRBV7-2; J: TRBJ1-3; DNA: TGTGCCAGCACTTGGATCCCGGACACGAGCTCTGGAAACACCATATATTTT; CDR3: CASTWIPDTSSGNTIYF
size: .; D: .; V: TRBV21-1; J: TRBJ2-3; DNA: TGTGCCAGAACCAGAGGGGGCGATAGCACAGATACGCAGTATTTT; CDR3: CARTRGGDSTDTQYF
size: .; D: TRBD2; V: TRBV11-2; J: TRBJ2-1; DNA: TGTGCCAGCAGCAAAGGTAGCGGGAGGTACAATGAGCAGTTCTTC; CDR3: CASSKGSGRYNEQFF
size: .; D: .; V: TRBV2; J: TRBJ1-2; DNA: TGTGCCAGCAGTGTACAGGTTAACTATGGCTACACCTTC; CDR3: CASSVQVNYGYTF
size: few; D: .; V: TRBV7-2; J: TRBJ1-3; DNA: TGTGCCAGCAGCTTACGCAGGAACACCATATATTTT; CDR3: CASSLRRNTIYF
size: .; D: .; V: TRBV29-1; J: TRBJ1-1; DNA: TGCAGTGCGGTGAACACTGAAGCTTTCTTT; CDR3: CSAVNTEAFF
size: few; D: .; V: TRBV4-3; J: TRBJ2-3; DNA: TGCGCCAGCAGCCAAGGGGTAGACACAGATACGCAGTATTTT; CDR3: CASSQGVDTDTQYF
size: few; D: .; V: TRBV28; J: TRBJ2-7; DNA: TGTGCCAGCAGTAGGGTGCGCGAGCAGTACTTC; CDR3: CASSRVREQYF
size: .; D: .; V: TRBV2; J: TRBJ2-7; DNA: TGTGCCAGCAACAGGGCCCGAGTAGGGGGCGAGCAGTACTTC; CDR3: CASNRARVGGEQYF
size: .; D: .; V: TRBV7-2; J: TRBJ2-1; DNA: TGTGCCAGCAGCGGGGGGGCTGGCGGGCTGTCCTACAATGAGCAGTTCTTC; CDR3: CASSGGAGGLSYNEQFF
size: many; D: .; V: TRBV10-3; J: TRBJ2-6; DNA: TGTGCCATCATGGCCTCTGGGGCCAACGTCCTGACTTTC; CDR3: CAIMASGANVLTF
size: .; D: .; V: TRBV7-9; J: TRBJ1-4; DNA: TGTGCCAGCAGCCCGAGTGGGAAACTGTTTTTT; CDR3: CASSPSGKLFF
size: .; D: TRBD2; V: TRBV4-3; J: TRBJ2-7; DNA: TGCGCCAGCAGCCAGAACCTAGCGGGGGCGTACTACGAGCAGTACTTC; CDR3: CASSQNLAGAYYEQYF
size: few; D: TRBD2; V: TRBV7-3; J: TRBJ2-1; DNA: TGTGCCAGCAGCTTAGCTAGCGGGAGTCACGGTGAGCAGTTCTTC; CDR3: CASSLASGSHGEQFF
size: .; D: .; V: TRBV7-3; J: TRBJ2-5; DNA: TGTGCCAGCAGCTTAACGGTTGTGGAGACCCAGTACTTC; CDR3: CASSLTVVETQYF
size: many; D: TRBD2; V: TRBV7-8; J: TRBJ2-7; DNA: TGTGCCAGCAGCCCCACTAGCGGGAGGCCGCGCGAGCAGTACTTC; CDR3: CASSPTSGRPREQYF
size: few; D: .; V: TRBV20-1; J: TRBJ1-5; DNA: TGCAGTGCCGCCTCAGGGGTGATCGACAATCAGCCCCAGCATTTT; CDR3: CSAASGVIDNQPQHF
size: .; D: TRBD1; V: TRBV4-3; J: TRBJ2-3; DNA: TGCGCCAGCAGTCGGGACAGTAGGACAGATACGCAGTATTTT; CDR3: CASSRDSRTDTQYF
size: .; D: .; V: TRBV20-1; J: TRBJ1-1; DNA: TGCAGTGCTAGAGATGGGTCGGTGAACACTGAAGCTTTCTTT; CDR3: CSARDGSVNTEAFF
size: .; D: .; V: TRBV28; J: TRBJ1-1; DNA: TGTGCCAGCAGGGCTAGCGGACAGCCCTTAGCTTTCTTT; CDR3: CASRASGQPLAFF
size: .; D: .; V: TRBV29-1; J: TRBJ2-5; DNA: TGCAGCGTTAGGCGACGGGAGACCCAGTACTTC; CDR3: CSVRRRETQYF
size: few; D: TRBD1; V: TRBV7-6; J: TRBJ2-5; DNA: TGTGCCAGCAGTTCAAACAGGGGTGAGACCCAGTACTTC; CDR3: CASSSNRGETQYF
size: few; D: .; V: TRBV27; J: TRBJ2-2; DNA: TGTGCCAGCAGTTTATTGGTCCGCGGAACGAACACCGGGGAGCTGTTTTTT; CDR3: CASSLLVRGTNTGELFF
size: .; D: .; V: TRBV14; J: TRBJ2-1; DNA: TGTGCCAGCAGCCACAAGGCAAGGGTAGCTGAGCAGTTCTTC; CDR3: CASSHKARVAEQFF
size: many; D: .; V: TRBV3-1; J: TRBJ1-3; DNA: TGTGCCAGCAGCCAAGCGGCAGGAAACACCATATATTTT; CDR3: CASSQAAGNTIYF
size: .; D: TRBD2; V: TRBV10-2; J: TRBJ2-3; DNA: TGCGCCAGCAGTGACGCTAGCGGGAAAGGGGGCACAGATACGCAGTATTTT; CDR3: CASSDASGKGGTDTQYF
size: many; D: .; V: TRBV28; J: TRBJ2-7; DNA: TGTGCCAGCAGCTTAGAGGGGTACGAGCAGTACTTC; CDR3: CASSLEGYEQYF
size: few; D: .; V: TRBV6-6; J: TRBJ2-7; DNA: TGTGCCAGCACCCGAGACAGAGCATACGAGCAGTACTTC; CDR3: CASTRDRAYEQYF
size: few; D: TRBD2; V: TRBV10-2; J: TRBJ2-1; DNA: TGCGCCAGCAGTGATGTCGGGACTAGCGGGAGGAATGAGCAGTTCTTC; CDR3: CASSDVGTSGRNEQFF
size: many; D: .; V: TRBV12-5; J: TRBJ1-1; DNA: TGTGCTAGTGGTTTGGCAGGGGTGAACACTGAAGCTTTCTTT; CDR3: CASGLAGVNTEAFF
size: many; D: .; V: TRBV6-2/TRBV6-3; J: TRBJ2-1; DNA: TGTGCCAGCAGCATACCGGGACCATACTACAATGAGCAGTTCTTC; CDR3: CASSIPGPYYNEQFF
size: .; D: .; V: TRBV6-1; J: TRBJ1-5; DNA: TGTGCCAGCAGTGAATCGCGACAGACCGATAGCAATCAGCCCCAGCATTTT; CDR3: CASSESRQTDSNQPQHF